This T cell receptor beta chain was documented in a study of blood T cell repertoires in COVID-19. Background on the study: Sample material is recorded as cDNA or gDNA derived from T cells, B-cell-depleted T cells, or PBMCs.

The method was immunoSEQ multiplex PCR; TCRdb's version includes in-frame clones alone and lacks a portion of them. The table includes roughly 120,000 clones, 80% to 90% detected once. The CDR3 totals 15 residues. Germline-derived CDR1 and CDR2 are ENHRY and SYGVKD. Trimming removed 7 bases from V and 6 bases from J; junction bases left unmatched: 7. This clonotype was obtained from a man aged 70-80 years with active or convalescent COVID-19. The chain carries TRBV10-3 and TRBJ2-1, with 12 bases aligning to TRBD2. The specimen sequenced was peripheral blood. The CDR3 is CAITPTSGSGNEQFF. The CDR3 DNA follows: TGTGCCATCACCCCGACTAGCGGGAGCGGCAATGAGCAGTTCTTC.